The rows below give T cell receptor beta chains drawn from one sample of a study of CD8 T cells in Susac syndrome. From the immunoSEQ multiplex PCR reads, TCRdb called clonotypes with MiXCR, one entry per CDR3 protein. Seen here are about 110,000 distinct CDR3 sequences, around 97% observed once, and the top ten hold 0.096%. The sample was CD4+ T cells from PBMCs. Receptors originate from a human donor in good health. Both conserved end residues are part of each CDR3. D genes are given only for firm matches. Some rows have no size entry. The others give once, few or many, or a class for an expanded clone.

cdr3_nt: TGCAGCGGCCGGGACAGGGGGCGCCTGGCTTTCTTT
cdr3_aa: CSGRDRGRLAFF
v_call: TRBV29-1
clone_size: .
j_call: TRBJ1-1
d_call: TRBD1
cdr3_length: 12

cdr3_nt: TGTGCCAGCAGCCAAGGGACTTGGGGGACCCAGTACTTC
cdr3_aa: CASSQGTWGTQYF
v_call: TRBV3-1
clone_size: .
j_call: TRBJ2-5
d_call: .
cdr3_length: 13

cdr3_nt: TGCAGTGCTAGGAGGGACTCTCAAGAGCAGTTCTTC
cdr3_aa: CSARRDSQEQFF
v_call: TRBV20-1
clone_size: .
j_call: TRBJ2-1
d_call: .
cdr3_length: 12

cdr3_nt: TGTGCCAGCAGCTTAGGGGCGAAGTCCCAGTACTTC
cdr3_aa: CASSLGAKSQYF
v_call: TRBV13
clone_size: once
j_call: TRBJ2-5
d_call: .
cdr3_length: 12

cdr3_nt: TGCAGTGCTAGAGATGCGCGGACTAACAAAGAGACCCAGTACTTC
cdr3_aa: CSARDARTNKETQYF
v_call: TRBV20-1
clone_size: .
j_call: TRBJ2-5
d_call: .
cdr3_length: 15

cdr3_nt: TGCAGTGCTAGAGATTGGAGAAAACAGGGTATGGAGACCCAGTACTTC
cdr3_aa: CSARDWRKQGMETQYF
v_call: TRBV20-1
clone_size: .
j_call: TRBJ2-5
d_call: .
cdr3_length: 16

cdr3_nt: TGTGCCAGCAGCTTAAGGGGGCTAGGAAACAATGAGCAGTTCTTC
cdr3_aa: CASSLRGLGNNEQFF
v_call: TRBV7-2
clone_size: .
j_call: TRBJ2-1
d_call: TRBD1
cdr3_length: 15

cdr3_nt: TGTGCTAGCAGCTTGACAGGGGAGGAGACCCAGTACTTC
cdr3_aa: CASSLTGEETQYF
v_call: TRBV7-7
clone_size: .
j_call: TRBJ2-5
d_call: TRBD1
cdr3_length: 13

cdr3_nt: TGCAGCGTTGGAGGACAGGCCGATGGCTACACCTTC
cdr3_aa: CSVGGQADGYTF
v_call: TRBV29-1
clone_size: .
j_call: TRBJ1-2
d_call: TRBD1
cdr3_length: 12

cdr3_nt: TGTGCCAGCAGCACCGGGACAGGGAATCCCTATGGCTACACCTTC
cdr3_aa: CASSTGTGNPYGYTF
v_call: TRBV7-2
clone_size: .
j_call: TRBJ1-2
d_call: TRBD1
cdr3_length: 15

cdr3_nt: TGTGCCAGCAGTGACAGACAGGGGGGCACTGAAGCTTTCTTT
cdr3_aa: CASSDRQGGTEAFF
v_call: TRBV6-2/TRBV6-3
clone_size: .
j_call: TRBJ1-1
d_call: TRBD1
cdr3_length: 14

cdr3_nt: TGTGCCAGCAGCCCCTCGAAGTTGCAGGGTAAAGAGACCCAGTACTTC
cdr3_aa: CASSPSKLQGKETQYF
v_call: TRBV7-9
clone_size: .
j_call: TRBJ2-5
d_call: .
cdr3_length: 16

cdr3_nt: TGTGCCAGCAGTTCCCAGGGGGCGCGCCCCTACGAGCAGTACTTC
cdr3_aa: CASSSQGARPYEQYF
v_call: TRBV27
clone_size: .
j_call: TRBJ2-7
d_call: TRBD1
cdr3_length: 15

cdr3_nt: TGTGCCAGCAGCCAAGGGACCCCCACTGAAGCTTTCTTT
cdr3_aa: CASSQGTPTEAFF
v_call: TRBV3-1
clone_size: once
j_call: TRBJ1-1
d_call: .
cdr3_length: 13

cdr3_nt: TGTGCCAGCAGCCCACAAGGACAGGGGACGAATTCACCCCTCCACTTT
cdr3_aa: CASSPQGQGTNSPLHF
v_call: TRBV3-1
clone_size: .
j_call: TRBJ1-6
d_call: TRBD1
cdr3_length: 16

cdr3_nt: TGTGCCAGCAGCTTAGATAAAGGGGTTCAGCCCCAGCATTTT
cdr3_aa: CASSLDKGVQPQHF
v_call: TRBV7-2
clone_size: .
j_call: TRBJ1-5
d_call: .
cdr3_length: 14

cdr3_nt: TGTGCCAGCAGCTTTACTAGCGACCCCTACAATGAGCAGTTCTTC
cdr3_aa: CASSFTSDPYNEQFF
v_call: TRBV5-4
clone_size: .
j_call: TRBJ2-1
d_call: TRBD2
cdr3_length: 15

cdr3_nt: TGTGCCACCAGTGATACAATCCTCTCTGGAAACACCATATATTTT
cdr3_aa: CATSDTILSGNTIYF
v_call: TRBV24-1
clone_size: .
j_call: TRBJ1-3
d_call: .
cdr3_length: 15

cdr3_nt: TGTGCCAGCAGTCTTCTAGCGGGGGCCCCCCAAGAGACCCAGTACTTC
cdr3_aa: CASSLLAGAPQETQYF
v_call: TRBV2
clone_size: .
j_call: TRBJ2-5
d_call: TRBD2
cdr3_length: 16

cdr3_nt: TGTGCCAGCAGTCCCCGGACCTACACCGGGGAGCTGTTTTTT
cdr3_aa: CASSPRTYTGELFF
v_call: TRBV12-3/TRBV12-4
clone_size: few
j_call: TRBJ2-2
d_call: .
cdr3_length: 14

cdr3_nt: TGCAGTGCCCTTACTAGCGGGAGTTACAATGAGCAGTTCTTC
cdr3_aa: CSALTSGSYNEQFF
v_call: TRBV20-1
clone_size: .
j_call: TRBJ2-1
d_call: TRBD2
cdr3_length: 14

cdr3_nt: TGTGCCAGCAGCTTACCGGGAGGGGCGCAGTATTTT
cdr3_aa: CASSLPGGAQYF
v_call: TRBV7-8
clone_size: .
j_call: TRBJ2-3
d_call: TRBD2
cdr3_length: 12

cdr3_nt: TGTGCCAGCAGAGAGTGGGGTTTGGCTTTCTTT
cdr3_aa: CASREWGLAFF
v_call: TRBV28
clone_size: once
j_call: TRBJ1-1
d_call: .
cdr3_length: 11

cdr3_nt: TGTGCCACCAGCAGAGATCAGGGAACCAACCCCTACAATGAGCAGTTCTTC
cdr3_aa: CATSRDQGTNPYNEQFF
v_call: TRBV15
clone_size: once
j_call: TRBJ2-1
d_call: .
cdr3_length: 17

cdr3_nt: TGTGCCAGCAGCTTCTCCAGCGCCACAGATACGCAGTATTTT
cdr3_aa: CASSFSSATDTQYF
v_call: TRBV7-2
clone_size: .
j_call: TRBJ2-3
d_call: .
cdr3_length: 14

cdr3_nt: TGTGCCAGCAGTCTTAGTCGGGGAGAGGTTGGCTACACCTTC
cdr3_aa: CASSLSRGEVGYTF
v_call: TRBV7-2
clone_size: .
j_call: TRBJ1-2
d_call: .
cdr3_length: 14

cdr3_nt: TGTGCCAGCAGCTTGGGGCTAGCGGGAGCCTCCTACGAGCAGTACTTC
cdr3_aa: CASSLGLAGASYEQYF
v_call: TRBV5-4
clone_size: once
j_call: TRBJ2-7
d_call: TRBD2
cdr3_length: 16

cdr3_nt: TGTGCCAGCAGCTTAGGTCAGGGCGGCCAAAACATTCAGTACTTC
cdr3_aa: CASSLGQGGQNIQYF
v_call: TRBV7-9
clone_size: .
j_call: TRBJ2-4
d_call: .
cdr3_length: 15

cdr3_nt: TGTGCCACCAGCAGAGTGCCCAGTGAAAAACTGTTTTTT
cdr3_aa: CATSRVPSEKLFF
v_call: TRBV15
clone_size: .
j_call: TRBJ1-4
d_call: .
cdr3_length: 13

cdr3_nt: TGCGCCAGCAGCCGGTCGGGCACCGGGGAGCTGTTTTTT
cdr3_aa: CASSRSGTGELFF
v_call: TRBV4-1
clone_size: .
j_call: TRBJ2-2
d_call: .
cdr3_length: 13